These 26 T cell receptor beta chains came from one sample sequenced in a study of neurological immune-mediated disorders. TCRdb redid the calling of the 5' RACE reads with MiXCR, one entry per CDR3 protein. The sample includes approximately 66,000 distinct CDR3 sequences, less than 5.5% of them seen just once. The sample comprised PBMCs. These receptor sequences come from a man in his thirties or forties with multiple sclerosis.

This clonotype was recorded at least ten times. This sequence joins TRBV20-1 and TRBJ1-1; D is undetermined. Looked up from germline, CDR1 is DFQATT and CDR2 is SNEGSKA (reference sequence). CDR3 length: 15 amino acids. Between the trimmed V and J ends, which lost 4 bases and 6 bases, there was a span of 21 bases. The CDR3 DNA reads TGCAGTGCTACCGAATGGCAGACCCGAAAGGCTGAAGCTTTCTTT. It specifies CSATEWQTRKAEAFF.

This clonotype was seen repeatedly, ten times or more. CDR3 region: CASSIAFGTGYYTF. The CDR3, as DNA: TGTGCCAGCAGCATAGCCTTCGGGACAGGTTACTACACCTTC. The gene calls are TRBV2 and TRBJ1-2; 8 bases line up with TRBD1. The length of the CDR3 is 14 residues. Germline CDR1 reads SNHLY; CDR2 reads FYNNEI. V lost 6 bases to trimming and J lost 10 bases; unmatched junction nucleotides: 13.

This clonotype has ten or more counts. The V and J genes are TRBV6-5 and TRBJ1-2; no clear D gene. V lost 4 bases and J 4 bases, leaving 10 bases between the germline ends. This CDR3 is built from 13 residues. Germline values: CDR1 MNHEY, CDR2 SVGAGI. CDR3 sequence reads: CASSFSGSYGYTF. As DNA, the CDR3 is TGTGCCAGCAGTTTTTCCGGATCCTATGGCTACACCTTC.

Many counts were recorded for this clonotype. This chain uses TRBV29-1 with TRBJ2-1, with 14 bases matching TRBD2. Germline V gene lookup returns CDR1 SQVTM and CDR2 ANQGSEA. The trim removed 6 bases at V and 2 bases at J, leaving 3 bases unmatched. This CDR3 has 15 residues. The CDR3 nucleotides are TGCAGCGTCAGGACTAGCGGGGGGCCCTACAATGAGCAGTTCTTC. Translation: CSVRTSGGPYNEQFF.

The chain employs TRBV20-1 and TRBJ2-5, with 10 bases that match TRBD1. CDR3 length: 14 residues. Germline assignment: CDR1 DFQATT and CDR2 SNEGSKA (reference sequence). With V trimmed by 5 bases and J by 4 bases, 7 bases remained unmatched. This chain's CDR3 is CSARQRTGGETQYF. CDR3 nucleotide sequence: TGCAGTGCTCGCCAGAGGACAGGGGGAGAGACCCAGTACTTC.

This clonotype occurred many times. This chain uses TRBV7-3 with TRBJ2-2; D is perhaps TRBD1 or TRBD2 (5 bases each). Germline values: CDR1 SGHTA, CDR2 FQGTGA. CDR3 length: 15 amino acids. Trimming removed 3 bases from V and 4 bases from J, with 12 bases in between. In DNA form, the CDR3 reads TGTGCCAGCAGCTTGGTAGGGGACGGCACCGGGGAGCTGTTTTTT. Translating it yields CASSLVGDGTGELFF.

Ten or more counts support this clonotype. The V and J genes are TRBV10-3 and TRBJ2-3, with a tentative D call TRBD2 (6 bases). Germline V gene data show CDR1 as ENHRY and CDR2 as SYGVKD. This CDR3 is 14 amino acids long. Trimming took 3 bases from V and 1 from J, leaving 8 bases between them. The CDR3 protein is CAISDRGGTDTQYF. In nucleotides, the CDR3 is TGTGCCATCAGTGACCGCGGGGGCACAGATACGCAGTATTTT.

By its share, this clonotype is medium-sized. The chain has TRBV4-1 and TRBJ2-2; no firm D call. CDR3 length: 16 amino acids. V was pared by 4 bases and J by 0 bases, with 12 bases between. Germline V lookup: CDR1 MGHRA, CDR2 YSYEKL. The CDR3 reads CASSRRTGTNTGELFF. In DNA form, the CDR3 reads TGCGCCAGCAGCCGACGGACCGGAACGAACACCGGGGAGCTGTTTTTT.

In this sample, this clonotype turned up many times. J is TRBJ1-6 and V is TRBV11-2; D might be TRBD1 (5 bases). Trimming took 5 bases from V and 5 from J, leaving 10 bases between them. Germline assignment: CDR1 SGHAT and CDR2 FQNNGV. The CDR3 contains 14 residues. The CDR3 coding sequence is TGTGCCAGCAGCCGGAAGGGGAATAATTCACCCCTCCACTTT. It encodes CASSRKGNNSPLHF.

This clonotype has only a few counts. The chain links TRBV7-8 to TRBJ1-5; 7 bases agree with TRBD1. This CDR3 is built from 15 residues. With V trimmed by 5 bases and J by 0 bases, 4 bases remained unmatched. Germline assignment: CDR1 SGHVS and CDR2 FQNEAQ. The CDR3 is CASSHDRVSNQPQHF. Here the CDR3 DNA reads TGTGCCAGCAGCCACGACAGGGTTAGCAATCAGCCCCAGCATTTT.

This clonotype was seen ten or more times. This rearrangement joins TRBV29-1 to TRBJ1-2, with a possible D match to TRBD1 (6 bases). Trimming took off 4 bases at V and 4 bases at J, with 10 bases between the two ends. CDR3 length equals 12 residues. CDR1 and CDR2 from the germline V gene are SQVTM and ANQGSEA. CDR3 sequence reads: CSVVGGSYGYTF. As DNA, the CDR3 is TGCAGCGTTGTGGGGGGCTCCTATGGCTACACCTTC.

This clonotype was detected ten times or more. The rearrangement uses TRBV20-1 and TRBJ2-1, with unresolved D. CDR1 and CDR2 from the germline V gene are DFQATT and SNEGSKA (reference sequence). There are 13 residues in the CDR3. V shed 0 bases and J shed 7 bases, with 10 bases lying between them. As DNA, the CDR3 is TGCAGTGCTAGAGATCGCCAGGTAAATGAGCAGTTCTTC. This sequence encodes CSARDRQVNEQFF.

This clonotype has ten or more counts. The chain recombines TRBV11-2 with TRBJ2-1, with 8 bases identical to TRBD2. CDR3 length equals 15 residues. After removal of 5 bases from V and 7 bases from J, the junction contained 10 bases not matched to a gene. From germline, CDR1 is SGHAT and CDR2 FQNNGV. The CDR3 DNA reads TGTGCCAGCAGCGTACTAGCGGTGAGGGGGAATGAGCAGTTCTTC. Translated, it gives CASSVLAVRGNEQFF.

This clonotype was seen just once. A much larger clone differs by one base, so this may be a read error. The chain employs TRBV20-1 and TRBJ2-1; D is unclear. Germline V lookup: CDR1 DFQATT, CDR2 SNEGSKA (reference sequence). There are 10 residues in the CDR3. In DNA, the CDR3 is TGCAGTGCTAGAAACAATGAGCAGTCCTTC. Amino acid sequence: CSARNNEQSF.

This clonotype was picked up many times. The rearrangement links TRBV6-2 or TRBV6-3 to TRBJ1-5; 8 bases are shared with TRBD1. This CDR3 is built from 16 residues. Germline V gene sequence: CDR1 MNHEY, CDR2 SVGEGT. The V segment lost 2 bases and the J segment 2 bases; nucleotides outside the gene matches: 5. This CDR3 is CASSYLDREGNQPQHF. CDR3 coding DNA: TGTGCCAGCAGTTACCTGGACAGGGAGGGCAATCAGCCCCAGCATTTT.

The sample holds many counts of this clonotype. As DNA, the CDR3 is TGTGCCAGCAGTGGGCCGTTCGAAGTAGAGCAGTTCTTC. It specifies CASSGPFEVEQFF. The chain employs TRBV2 and TRBJ2-1; no firm D call. The CDR3 contains 13 residues. Germline lookup yields CDR1 SNHLY and CDR2 FYNNEI. V was clipped by 4 bases and J by 10 bases, with 14 bases between them.

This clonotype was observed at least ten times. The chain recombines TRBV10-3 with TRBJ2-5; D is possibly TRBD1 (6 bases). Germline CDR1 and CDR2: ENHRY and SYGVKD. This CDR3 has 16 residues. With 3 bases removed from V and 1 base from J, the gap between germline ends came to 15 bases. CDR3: CAISDQQGFRQETQYF. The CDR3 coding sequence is TGTGCCATCAGTGACCAACAGGGTTTCCGCCAAGAGACCCAGTACTTC.

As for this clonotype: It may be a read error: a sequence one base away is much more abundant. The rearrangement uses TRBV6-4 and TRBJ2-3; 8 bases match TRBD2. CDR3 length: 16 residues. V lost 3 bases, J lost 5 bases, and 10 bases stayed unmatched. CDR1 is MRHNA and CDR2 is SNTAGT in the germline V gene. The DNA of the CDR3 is TGTGCCAGCAGTGATGAAGCGGGGGAACCCATAGATACGCAGTATTTT. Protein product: CASSDEAGEPIDTQYF.

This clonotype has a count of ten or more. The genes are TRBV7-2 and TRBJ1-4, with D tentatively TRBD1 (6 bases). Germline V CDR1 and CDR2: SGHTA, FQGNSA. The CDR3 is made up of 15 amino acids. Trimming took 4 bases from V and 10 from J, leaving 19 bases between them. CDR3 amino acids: CASSSGGGAKGKLFF. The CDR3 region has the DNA TGTGCCAGCAGCTCCGGCGGGGGGGCCAAGGGAAAACTGTTTTTT.

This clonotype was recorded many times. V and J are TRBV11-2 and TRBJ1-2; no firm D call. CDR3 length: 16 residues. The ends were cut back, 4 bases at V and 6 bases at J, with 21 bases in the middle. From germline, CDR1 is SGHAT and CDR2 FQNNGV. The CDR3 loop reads CASSSPRTFKRDGYTF. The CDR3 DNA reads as TGTGCCAGCAGCTCGCCGAGGACCTTCAAAAGAGATGGCTACACCTTC.

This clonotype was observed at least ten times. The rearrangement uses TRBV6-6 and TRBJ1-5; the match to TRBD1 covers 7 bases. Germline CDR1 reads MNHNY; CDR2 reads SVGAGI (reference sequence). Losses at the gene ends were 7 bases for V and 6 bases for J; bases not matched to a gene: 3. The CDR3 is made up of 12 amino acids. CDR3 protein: CASKGAAQPQHF. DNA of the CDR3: TGTGCCAGCAAGGGGGCCGCTCAGCCCCAGCATTTT.

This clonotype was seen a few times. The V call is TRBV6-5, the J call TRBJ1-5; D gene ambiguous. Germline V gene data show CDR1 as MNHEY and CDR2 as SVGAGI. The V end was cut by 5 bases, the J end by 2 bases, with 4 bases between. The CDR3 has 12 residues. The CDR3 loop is CASSGRNQPQHF. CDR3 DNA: TGTGCCAGCAGTGGTCGCAATCAGCCCCAGCATTTT.

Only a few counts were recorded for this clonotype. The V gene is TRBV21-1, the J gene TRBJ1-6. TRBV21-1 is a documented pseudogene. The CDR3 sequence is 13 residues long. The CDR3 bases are TGTGCCAGCAGCAAAGTAAGCCCTTCACCCCTCAACTTT. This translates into CASSKVSPSPLNF.

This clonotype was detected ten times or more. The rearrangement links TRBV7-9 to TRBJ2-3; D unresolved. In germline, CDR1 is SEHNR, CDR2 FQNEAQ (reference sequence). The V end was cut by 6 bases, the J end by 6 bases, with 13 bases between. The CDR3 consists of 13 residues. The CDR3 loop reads CASRPMRSDTQYF. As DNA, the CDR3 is TGTGCCAGCAGGCCAATGCGTTCGGATACGCAGTATTTT.

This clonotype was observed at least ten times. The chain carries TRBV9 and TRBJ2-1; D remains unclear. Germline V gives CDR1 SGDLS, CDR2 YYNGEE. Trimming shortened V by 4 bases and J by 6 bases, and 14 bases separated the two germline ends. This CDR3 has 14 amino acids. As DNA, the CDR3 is TGTGCCAGCAGCCCTCGGATGGGTGCCAATGAGCAGTTCTTC. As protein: CASSPRMGANEQFF.

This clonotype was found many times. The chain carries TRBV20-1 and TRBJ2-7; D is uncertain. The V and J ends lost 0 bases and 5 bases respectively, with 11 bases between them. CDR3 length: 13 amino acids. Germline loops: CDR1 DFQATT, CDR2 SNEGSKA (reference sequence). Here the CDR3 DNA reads TGCAGTGCTAGAGATGTGTTCCCCCACGAGCAGTACTTC. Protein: CSARDVFPHEQYF.